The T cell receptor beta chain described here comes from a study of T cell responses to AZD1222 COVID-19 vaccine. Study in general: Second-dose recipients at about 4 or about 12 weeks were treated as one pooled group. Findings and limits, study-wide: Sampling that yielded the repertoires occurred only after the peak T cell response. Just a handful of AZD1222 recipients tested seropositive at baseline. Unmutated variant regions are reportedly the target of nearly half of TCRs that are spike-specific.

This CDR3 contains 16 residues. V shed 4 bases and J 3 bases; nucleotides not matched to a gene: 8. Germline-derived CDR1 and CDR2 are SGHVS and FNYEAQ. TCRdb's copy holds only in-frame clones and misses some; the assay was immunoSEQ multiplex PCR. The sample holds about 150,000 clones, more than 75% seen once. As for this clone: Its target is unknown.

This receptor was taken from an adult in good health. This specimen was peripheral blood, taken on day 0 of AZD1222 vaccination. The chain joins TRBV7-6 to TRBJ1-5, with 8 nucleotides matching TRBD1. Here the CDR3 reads CASSSRDRPFNQPQHF. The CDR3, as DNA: TGTGCCAGCAGCTCGAGGGACAGGCCATTCAATCAGCCCCAGCATTTT. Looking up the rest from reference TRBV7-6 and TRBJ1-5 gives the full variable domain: GAGVSQSPRYKVTKRGQDVALRCDPISGHVSLYWYRQALGQGPEFLTYFNYEAQQDKSGLPNDRFSAERPEGSISTLTIQRTEQRDSAMYRCASSSRDRPFNQPQHFGDGTRLSIL.